The 21 T cell receptor beta chains below all came from one sample that was sequenced in a study of T-cell reconstitution after alpha-beta-depleted transplantation in children. Unique molecular identifiers were used in preparing the TCRbeta library. TCRdb passed the PCR reads through MiXCR, listing each CDR3 protein once. The sample includes around 580,000 distinct CDR3 sequences, about 21% of them seen just once. Here the sequenced sample was PBMCs, mostly from graft donor cells, taken 360 days after TCRalphabeta/CD19-depleted stem cell transplant. The receptors originated from a boy in the first two years of life who had a stem cell transplant for acute myeloid leukemia, so the T cells may come from the graft donor.

This clonotype showed up many times. This chain links TRBV6-2 or TRBV6-3 with TRBJ2-7; TRBD1 matches 7 bases. The CDR3 covers 14 residues. Trimming took 5 bases from V and 4 from J; bases not matched to a gene: 8. Germline CDR1 MNHEY, CDR2 SVGEGT. In nucleotides, the CDR3 is TGTGCCAGCAGTCGTCCGGGACAGAGGTACGAGCAGTACGTC. It encodes CASSRPGQRYEQYV.

In nucleotides, the CDR3 is TGCAGTGTATTATTAAAGGGACGAGCCTACGAGCAGTACTTC. Its translation: CSVLLKGRAYEQYF. The chain employs TRBV20-1 and TRBJ2-7, with D possibly being TRBD1 or TRBD2 (5 bases each). In germline, CDR1 is DFQATT, CDR2 SNEGSKA (reference sequence). The CDR3 loop spans 14 amino acids. V gave up 7 bases and J gave up 2 bases, with 18 bases separating them.

This sequence joins TRBV29-1 and TRBJ2-2, with D maybe TRBD2 (6 bases). V was clipped by 4 bases and J by 5 bases, with 8 bases between them. This CDR3 has 12 residues. Germline CDR1 is SQVTM and CDR2 is ANQGSEA. The CDR3 nucleotides read TGCAGCGTTGTTGCGGGGACCGGGGAGCTGTTTTTT. This sequence encodes CSVVAGTGELFF.

This clonotype has ten or more counts. This rearrangement joins TRBV11-2 to TRBJ2-5; no clear D gene. The CDR3 spans 16 residues. V lost 5 bases, J lost 2 bases, and 18 bases lay in between. Germline V CDR1 and CDR2: SGHAT, FQNNGV. Here the CDR3 reads CASSLTPRTPQETQYF. Written as DNA, the CDR3 is TGTGCCAGCAGCCTAACACCCCGGACGCCTCAAGAGACCCAGTACTTC.

The chain uses TRBV20-1 and TRBJ2-5, with 12 bases lining up with TRBD2. CDR1 DFQATT and CDR2 SNEGSKA come from the germline V gene (reference sequence). CDR3 length equals 15 residues. V was pared by 6 bases and J by 4 bases, with 9 bases of the junction left unmatched. The CDR3 nucleotides are TGCAGTGCCCCTGTGGGACTAGCGGGCTCAGAGACCCAGTACTTC. It encodes CSAPVGLAGSETQYF.

The chain is built from TRBV20-1 and TRBJ2-3; D is uncertain. CDR3 length: 14 amino acids. Germline CDR1 reads DFQATT; CDR2 reads SNEGSKA (reference sequence). Trimming cost V 3 bases and J 7 bases, with 17 bases left between them. CDR3 in amino acids: CSARRPSTSNTQYF. The CDR3 DNA is TGCAGTGCTAGGAGACCTTCGACCTCCAATACGCAGTATTTT.

This clonotype was seen more than once but under ten times. The CDR3 DNA reads as TGTGCCAGCAGTTACGGCAGGGACCAGACCCAGTACTTC. Residues: CASSYGRDQTQYF. V gene TRBV6-5 combines with J gene TRBJ2-5, with D perhaps assigned TRBD1 or TRBD2 (5 bases each). The V gene lost 2 bases and the J gene lost 6 bases, with 10 bases spanning the gap. In germline, CDR1 is MNHEY, CDR2 SVGAGI. The CDR3 length is 13 residues.

The sample holds many counts of this clonotype. V gene TRBV7-2 combines with J gene TRBJ1-2, with 7 bases matching TRBD1. Germline lookup yields CDR1 SGHTA and CDR2 FQGNSA. The CDR3 extends over 14 amino acids. The ends lost 6 bases at V and 6 bases at J; junction bases unmatched: 10. This CDR3 is CASSSYPGGDGYTF. The CDR3 DNA is TGTGCCAGCAGTTCCTACCCAGGGGGAGATGGCTACACCTTC.

This clonotype was found a few times. This chain connects TRBV29-1 to TRBJ1-4; D gene ambiguous. V lost 0 bases and J 4 bases, leaving 12 bases between the germline ends. The CDR3 extends over 15 amino acids. Germline lookup yields CDR1 SQVTM and CDR2 ANQGSEA. CDR3 DNA: TGCAGCGTTGAAGATCTTGACGATGGTAATGAAAAACTGTTTTTT. Protein: CSVEDLDDGNEKLFF.

V usage is TRBV20-1 and J usage is TRBJ1-4; possibly TRBD1 for D (6 bases). This CDR3 region has 16 residues. Trimming removed 2 bases at V and 7 bases at J, with 20 bases between. Germline V CDR1 and CDR2: DFQATT, SNEGSKA (reference sequence). CDR3 coding DNA: TGCAGTGCTAGAAATAGCCTAACCGGGGGCAGTGAAAAACTGTTTTTT. Amino acid sequence: CSARNSLTGGSEKLFF.

The chain links TRBV24-1 to TRBJ2-1; TRBD1 agrees at 7 bases. The CDR3 sequence is 16 residues long. V lost 2 bases and J lost 6; bases outside the gene matches: 9. The germline CDR1 and CDR2 sequences are KGHDR and SFDVKD. Written as DNA, the CDR3 is TGTGCCACCAGTGATTCCGCAGGGGGAACCCGCAATGAGCAGTTCTTC. Amino acid sequence: CATSDSAGGTRNEQFF.

V is TRBV6-5 and J is TRBJ2-3; possibly TRBD1 for D (5 bases). The CDR3 runs 11 residues. Trimming removed 8 bases from V and 4 bases from J, with 7 bases in between. Germline V gene sequence: CDR1 MNHEY, CDR2 SVGAGI. This CDR3 reads CASARADTQYF. DNA of the CDR3: TGTGCCAGCGCCAGGGCAGATACGCAGTATTTT.

This rearrangement joins TRBV4-1 to TRBJ2-7; D remains ambiguous. The CDR3 length is 13 residues. Trimming removed 0 bases from V and 5 bases from J, with 8 bases in between. CDR1 and CDR2 from the germline V gene are MGHRA and YSYEKL. CDR3 sequence reads: CASSQDLGNEQYV. In DNA form, the CDR3 reads TGCGCCAGCAGCCAAGATTTGGGGAACGAGCAGTACGTC.

This clonotype was counted between two and nine times. The chain has TRBV12-3 or TRBV12-4 and TRBJ2-4, with D possibly TRBD1 on 6 matching bases. With 2 bases removed from V and 6 bases from J, the gap between germline ends came to 14 bases. The CDR3 runs to 15 residues. The CDR3: CASSLSAGAGNIQYF. The DNA of the CDR3 is TGTGCCAGCAGTTTATCAGCAGGGGCGGGAAACATTCAGTACTTC.

In its sample, this clonotype was seen many times. The V gene is TRBV6-5, the J gene TRBJ2-1; TRBD2 might be the D (7 bases). V lost 2 bases, J lost 7 bases, and 15 bases lay in between. The germline gives CDR1 MNHEY, CDR2 SVGAGI. The CDR3 consists of 15 residues. CDR3 loop: CASSYEGGPGNEQFF. The CDR3 region has the DNA TGTGCCAGCAGTTACGAGGGGGGGCCAGGGAATGAGCAGTTCTTC.

Notes on this clonotype: One junction end disagrees with the germline gene, perhaps due to a read error. This chain joins TRBV24-1 and TRBJ2-5; 7 nucleotides line up with TRBD2. From germline, CDR1 is KGHDR and CDR2 SFDVKD. The CDR3 covers 13 residues. The CDR3 loop reads CASSGRGLETQYF. As DNA, the CDR3 is TGTGCCTCCAGTGGGAGGGGATTGGAGACCCAGTACTTC.

The rearrangement uses TRBV6-1 and TRBJ2-3, with TRBD2 matching over 10 bases. The V segment lost 4 bases and the J segment 0 bases; nucleotides outside the gene matches: 7. The CDR3 covers 17 residues. Germline V gives CDR1 MNHNS, CDR2 SASEGT. CDR3 sequence (DNA): TGTGCCAGCAGTGGCTTCCTAGCGGGGGCTAGCACAGATACGCAGTATTTT. This sequence encodes CASSGFLAGASTDTQYF.

This chain links TRBV28 with TRBJ1-1; TRBD1 might be the D (6 bases). Germline CDR1 reads MDHEN; CDR2 reads SYDVKM. V was shortened by 6 bases and J by 7 bases, with 15 bases between the two germline ends. The CDR3 loop spans 13 amino acids. The CDR3 reads CASRTTGTSEAFF. The CDR3 DNA follows: TGTGCCAGCAGAACCACAGGGACCAGTGAAGCTTTCTTT.

The genes are TRBV7-2 and TRBJ2-6; D perhaps matches TRBD2 (6 bases). The CDR3 consists of 13 residues. The germline gives CDR1 SGHTA, CDR2 FQGNSA. Trimming took 5 bases from V and 10 from J, leaving 12 bases between them. CDR3 protein: CASSVTGSNVLTF. In nucleotides, the CDR3 is TGTGCCAGCAGCGTAACCGGGAGTAACGTCCTGACTTTC.

This clonotype was seen repeatedly, ten times or more. This rearrangement joins TRBV6-2 or TRBV6-3 to TRBJ1-1; D uncertain. The CDR3 has 12 residues. The germline V gene has CDR1 MNHEY and CDR2 SVGEGT. Trimming took 2 bases from V and 5 from J, leaving 6 bases between them. The CDR3 nucleotides are TGTGCCAGCAGTTACGCGGGAACTGAAGCTTTCTTT. Translated, it gives CASSYAGTEAFF.

In this sample, this clonotype turned up many times. The V call is TRBV6-6, the J call TRBJ2-5; possibly TRBD2 for D (5 bases). Germline lookup yields CDR1 MNHNY and CDR2 SVGAGI (reference sequence). V lost 2 bases, J lost 10 bases, and 8 bases lay in between. The CDR3 spans 11 residues. This CDR3 reads CASSYQEGQYF. The CDR3 region has the DNA TGTGCCAGCAGTTACCAAGAGGGCCAGTACTTC.